This entry describes one T cell receptor beta chain. Its antigen is not known. Compared with germline, one end of the junction differs, possibly owing to a read error. These data come from a study of identical twins. Germline CDR1 and CDR2: ENHRY and SYGVKD. The CDR3 is made up of 11 amino acids. TCRdb itself ran the 5' RACE reads through MiXCR, one entry per CDR3 protein. The sample records around 1.7 million distinct CDR3 sequences, around 33% being singletons. Whole-study results and caveats: There was more out-of-frame TCR alpha sharing in monozygotic twins than models estimated. Zero-insertion analyses might be partly confounded by invariant T cells like MAIT and iNKT.

The chain joins TRBV10-3 to TRBJ1-1; the D gene is possibly TRBD1 (5 bases). The specimen was cord blood. This receptor was identified in a newborn girl in good health. CDR3 DNA: TGTGTCATCAGGGAAAACACTGAAGCTTTCTTT. This gives the protein CVIRENTEAFF.